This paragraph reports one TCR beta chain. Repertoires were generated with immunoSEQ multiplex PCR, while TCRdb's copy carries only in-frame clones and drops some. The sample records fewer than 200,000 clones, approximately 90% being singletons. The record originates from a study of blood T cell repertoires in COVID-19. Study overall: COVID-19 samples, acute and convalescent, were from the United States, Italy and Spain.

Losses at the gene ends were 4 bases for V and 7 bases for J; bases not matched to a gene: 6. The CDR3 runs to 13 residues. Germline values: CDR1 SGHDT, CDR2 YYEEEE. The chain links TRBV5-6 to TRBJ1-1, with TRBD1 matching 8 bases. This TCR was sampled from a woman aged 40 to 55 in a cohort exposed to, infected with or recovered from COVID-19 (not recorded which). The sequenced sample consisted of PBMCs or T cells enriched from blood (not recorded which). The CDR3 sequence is CASSPQGVGEAFF. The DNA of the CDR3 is TGTGCCAGCAGCCCACAGGGGGTTGGTGAAGCTTTCTTT.